One sample yielded the 29 T cell receptor beta chains listed below, sequenced in a study of CD8 T cells in ankylosing spondylitis. A single record per CDR3 protein comes from TCRdb applying MiXCR to the 5' RACE reads. The sample gives about 300,000 distinct CDR3 sequences, under 14% of which show up once; 8% to 9.5% is in the top ten. The specimen sequenced was blood, either unsorted or a sorted T cell fraction (not recorded which). The source of these receptors is a female donor with ankylosing spondylitis or in good health (not recorded which).

The V call is TRBV7-2, the J call TRBJ2-5; TRBD2 matches 13 bases. The germline V gene has CDR1 SGHTA and CDR2 FQGNSA. V shed 4 bases and J 7 bases; nucleotides not matched to a gene: 6. This CDR3 is 15 amino acids long. In DNA form, the CDR3 reads TGTGCCAGCAGCTCCGGGACTAGCGGGGTGGCGACCCAGTACTTC. It is translated as CASSSGTSGVATQYF. The full variable domain, with the rest looked up from reference TRBV7-2 and TRBJ2-5, is GAGVSQSPSNKVTEKGKDVELRCDPISGHTALYWYRQSLGQGLEFLIYFQGNSAPDKSGLPSDRFSAERTGGSVSTLTIQRTQQEDSAVYLCASSSGTSGVATQYFGPGTRLLVL.

This clonotype was counted many times. The rearrangement links TRBV5-1 to TRBJ2-2, with 7 positions matching TRBD2. Germline V gene sequence: CDR1 SGHRS, CDR2 YFSETQ. Trimming cost V 4 bases and J 3 bases; bases outside gene matches: 15. This CDR3 is built from 18 residues. The CDR3 DNA follows: TGCGCCAGCAGCCTCCGTTCCGGCGGGAGTAGGGACACCGGGGAGCTGTTTTTT. It yields the protein CASSLRSGGSRDTGELFF.

This clonotype was observed a handful of times. The V gene is TRBV28, the J gene TRBJ2-3; the match to TRBD1 covers 7 bases. Germline values: CDR1 MDHEN, CDR2 SYDVKM. The CDR3 runs to 14 residues. The J segment lost 3 bases and the V segment lost 6 bases, leaving 6 bases of the junction unmatched. As DNA, the CDR3 is TGTGCCAGCAGGCTAGGGACAGCGACAGATACGCAGTATTTT. It yields the protein CASRLGTATDTQYF.

This clonotype was seen ten or more times. CDR3 residues: CASSTTGYEQYF. The DNA for the CDR3 is TGTGCCAGCAGCACGACCGGCTACGAGCAGTACTTC. The chain carries TRBV28 and TRBJ2-7; D unresolved. The CDR3 has 12 amino acids. The germline V gene has CDR1 MDHEN and CDR2 SYDVKM. The V end was cut by 6 bases, the J end by 3 bases, with 9 bases between. Full variable domain (remainder filled in from reference TRBV28 and TRBJ2-7): DVKVTQSSRYLVKRTGEKVFLECVQDMDHENMFWYRQDPGLGLRLIYFSYDVKMKEKGDIPEGYSVSREKKERFSLILESASTNQTSMYLCASSTTGYEQYFGPGTRLTVT.

The sample holds a few counts of this clonotype. The V gene is TRBV12-3 or TRBV12-4, the J gene TRBJ2-7; maybe TRBD1 (6 bases). The CDR3 contains 14 residues. The V end lost 4 bases, the J end lost 1 base, and 11 bases lay between the germline ends. This CDR3 reads CASSWRTDSYEQYF. CDR3 nucleotides: TGTGCCAGCAGTTGGAGGACAGATTCCTACGAGCAGTACTTC.

The rearrangement joins TRBV5-1 to TRBJ1-2; D is perhaps TRBD1 (5 bases). The CDR3 totals 14 residues. Trimming cost V 3 bases and J 4 bases, with 13 bases left between them. Germline V lookup: CDR1 SGHRS, CDR2 YFSETQ. The CDR3 here is CASSSGTAVYGYTF. The CDR3 DNA follows: TGCGCCAGCAGCTCCGGGACGGCGGTCTATGGCTACACCTTC.

This clonotype was seen many times. The chain recombines TRBV20-1 with TRBJ1-1; D remains ambiguous. CDR1 DFQATT and CDR2 SNEGSKA come from the germline V gene (reference sequence). V gave up 6 bases and J gave up 0 bases, with 11 bases separating them. The CDR3 is 13 amino acids. DNA of the CDR3: TGCAGTGCGCACTCCAGCCTGAACACTGAAGCTTTCTTT. Translated: CSAHSSLNTEAFF.

This clonotype was counted many times. This chain links TRBV27 with TRBJ2-2, with D possibly matching TRBD1 (6 bases). The CDR3 has 18 residues. Trimming removed 4 bases from V and 4 bases from J, with 22 bases in between. Germline-derived CDR1 and CDR2 are MNHEY and SMNVEV (reference sequence). CDR3 sequence (DNA): TGTGCCAGCAGTTCTACCCCGGGACACCCGCTTCCCACCGGGGAGCTGTTTTTT. Translating it yields CASSSTPGHPLPTGELFF.

There are many counts of this clonotype. This chain uses TRBV7-8 with TRBJ2-1; 13 bases line up with TRBD2. CDR3 size: 15 residues. Germline CDR1 is SGHVS and CDR2 is FQNEAQ. Trimming removed 2 bases from V and 6 bases from J; junction bases left unmatched: 1. The CDR3 nucleotides are TGTGCCAGCAGCTTAAGGACTAGCGGGGGCAATGAGCAGTTCTTC. It translates to CASSLRTSGGNEQFF.

This clonotype was counted many times. The V call is TRBV20-1, the J call TRBJ2-7; 7 bases are shared with TRBD1. CDR1 and CDR2 from the germline V gene are DFQATT and SNEGSKA (reference sequence). The CDR3 consists of 16 residues. Trimming removed 0 bases from V and 3 bases from J; junction bases left unmatched: 11. The CDR3 region has the DNA TGCAGTGCTAGAGATCATGGGACAGCTACTAACTACGAGCAGTACTTC. This codes for CSARDHGTATNYEQYF.

This clonotype was detected only a few times. The CDR3 here is CASSTYLDEQYF. CDR3 DNA sequence: TGTGCCAGCAGTACCTACCTAGACGAGCAGTACTTC. The chain uses TRBV27 and TRBJ2-7; D call uncertain. Trimming removed 5 bases at V and 5 bases at J, with 10 bases between. CDR3 length equals 12 residues. Germline V gene lookup returns CDR1 MNHEY and CDR2 SMNVEV (reference sequence).

This clonotype was counted many times. V and J are TRBV5-1 and TRBJ1-4; D unresolved. CDR1 and CDR2 (germline): SGHRS, YFSETQ. The CDR3 sequence is 14 residues long. The ends were cut back, 0 bases at V and 0 bases at J, with 3 bases in the middle. CDR3 amino acids: CASSLGATNEKLFF. In nucleotides, the CDR3 is TGCGCCAGCAGCTTGGGAGCAACTAATGAAAAACTGTTTTTT.

The CDR3 reads CASSLDREQPQHF. In DNA form, the CDR3 reads TGTGCCAGCAGCTTAGACAGGGAACAGCCCCAGCATTTT. The gene calls are TRBV7-2 and TRBJ1-5; tentative D call: TRBD1 (6 bases). The V gene's germline CDR1 is SGHTA and CDR2 FQGNSA. V lost 1 base and J 7 bases, leaving 8 bases between the germline ends. The CDR3 spans 13 residues. The whole variable domain, filled in from reference TRBV7-2 and TRBJ1-5, reads GAGVSQSPSNKVTEKGKDVELRCDPISGHTALYWYRQSLGQGLEFLIYFQGNSAPDKSGLPSDRFSAERTGGSVSTLTIQRTQQEDSAVYLCASSLDREQPQHFGDGTRLSIL.

The rearrangement links TRBV5-1 to TRBJ2-7; tentative D call: TRBD1 (5 bases). Looked up from germline, CDR1 is SGHRS and CDR2 is YFSETQ. V dropped 0 bases and J dropped 7 bases, with 11 bases sitting between them. The CDR3 has 13 amino acids. The CDR3 here is CASSLGQGSEQYF. DNA for the CDR3: TGCGCCAGCAGCTTGGGGCAGGGATCTGAGCAGTACTTC.

The chain combines TRBV12-3 or TRBV12-4 with TRBJ1-2; unclear D gene. There are 14 residues in the CDR3. Trimming removed 2 bases at V and 3 bases at J, with 10 bases between. CDR3 DNA: TGTGCCAGCAGTTTATCTTCTGGGGACTATGGCTACACCTTC. Translation gives CASSLSSGDYGYTF.

Notes on this clonotype: Possible read error: a much larger clone is one base away. V gene TRBV20-1 combines with J gene TRBJ1-1, with D tentatively TRBD1 (6 bases). This CDR3 comprises 14 residues. The V end was cut by 2 bases, the J end by 3 bases, with 13 bases between. Germline V gives CDR1 DFQATT, CDR2 SNEGSKA (reference sequence). CDR3 sequence: CSARRAGADTEAFF. The CDR3 DNA reads TGCAGTGCTAGACGAGCAGGGGCGGACACTGAAGCTTTCTTT.

The chain combines TRBV28 with TRBJ2-2, with D hard to call. The V end lost 5 bases, the J end lost 0 bases, and 10 bases lay between the germline ends. CDR1 and CDR2 from the germline V gene are MDHEN and SYDVKM. CDR3 length equals 15 residues. The CDR3 protein is CASSRPGANTGELFF. CDR3 coding DNA: TGTGCCAGCAGTCGGCCAGGAGCGAACACCGGGGAGCTGTTTTTT.

This chain joins TRBV7-2 and TRBJ1-2; D gene unclear. Germline CDR1 SGHTA, CDR2 FQGNSA. V dropped 1 base and J dropped 4 bases, with 13 bases sitting between them. The CDR3 spans 15 residues. The CDR3 loop reads CASSLELDTSYGYTF. DNA of the CDR3: TGTGCCAGCAGCTTAGAGTTGGATACAAGCTATGGCTACACCTTC.

This clonotype was seen repeatedly, ten times or more. This chain uses TRBV9 with TRBJ2-5; D is undetermined. V was trimmed by 1 base and J by 3 bases, leaving 16 bases between them. Germline lookup yields CDR1 SGDLS and CDR2 YYNGEE. The CDR3 is 16 amino acids. The CDR3: CASSVYLRSTKETQYF. The CDR3, as DNA: TGTGCCAGCAGCGTATATTTGAGGAGCACCAAAGAGACCCAGTACTTC.

On this clonotype: A clone one base away is much larger, so this may be a read error. J is TRBJ1-6 and V is TRBV5-1; possibly TRBD1 for D (6 bases). The CDR3 spans 14 residues. The germline gives CDR1 SGHRS, CDR2 YFSETQ. Trimming cost V 7 bases and J 14 bases, with 22 bases left between them. Here the CDR3 DNA reads TGCGCCAGCGGCTCCGAGATACAGGGAAGGTCCCTCCACTTT. Translation gives CASGSEIQGRSLHF.

This clonotype was recorded many times. CDR3 DNA sequence: TGCGCCAGCAGCCGGGGACAGGGGACCTACAATGAGCAGTTCTTC. Amino acids: CASSRGQGTYNEQFF. V is TRBV5-1 and J is TRBJ2-1; 10 bases fit TRBD1. With 4 bases clipped from V and 2 bases from J, the junction kept 3 bases outside the gene matches. This CDR3 comprises 15 residues. The germline V gene has CDR1 SGHRS and CDR2 YFSETQ.

This clonotype has more than one count but fewer than ten. The V and J genes are TRBV20-1 and TRBJ2-1; a weak D match, TRBD2 (7 bases). Germline V gene sequence: CDR1 DFQATT, CDR2 SNEGSKA (reference sequence). This CDR3 has 14 residues. Trimming took off 6 bases at V and 1 base at J, with 13 bases between the two ends. The CDR3 loop reads CSARGGKSYNEQFF. DNA for the CDR3: TGCAGTGCAAGGGGGGGCAAATCCTACAATGAGCAGTTCTTC.

This clonotype was picked up a small number of times. A read error may produce the germline difference seen at one junction end. The genes are TRBV12-3 or TRBV12-4 and TRBJ2-1; D perhaps matches TRBD2 (5 bases). The CDR3 has 14 residues. The CDR3 DNA sequence: TGTGCCAGCAGTCCAGGACTGCAGATGGATGAGCAGTTTTTC. This sequence encodes CASSPGLQMDEQFF.

This chain uses TRBV9 with TRBJ2-3; 8 nucleotides line up with TRBD2. The germline V gene has CDR1 SGDLS and CDR2 YYNGEE. V was pared by 0 bases and J by 1 base, with 13 bases of the junction left unmatched. CDR3 size: 19 residues. CDR3 coding DNA: TGTGCCAGCAGCGTAGTCAGAGACGGGAGGGGGAGCCGCACAGATACGCAGTATTTT. This codes for CASSVVRDGRGSRTDTQYF.

This clonotype has ten or more counts. This chain uses TRBV27 with TRBJ2-6; D remains ambiguous. The V end was cut by 5 bases, the J end by 4 bases, with 6 bases between. Germline values: CDR1 MNHEY, CDR2 SMNVEV (reference sequence). The CDR3 is 13 amino acids. CDR3 nucleotide sequence: TGTGCCAGCAGTCTGTGGGGGGCCAACGTCCTGACTTTC. Its protein product is CASSLWGANVLTF.

This rearrangement joins TRBV29-1 to TRBJ2-1; a weak D match, TRBD2 (6 bases). The V and J ends lost 6 bases and 9 bases respectively, with 21 bases between them. Germline V gene lookup returns CDR1 SQVTM and CDR2 ANQGSEA. This CDR3 comprises 14 residues. CDR3 in amino acids: CSVGNLRGSGEQFF. The CDR3 DNA follows: TGCAGCGTGGGCAACTTGCGGGGTAGCGGTGAGCAGTTCTTC.

In this sample, this clonotype turned up a few times. This chain joins TRBV20-1 and TRBJ2-4, with 9 bases aligning to TRBD2. The CDR3 runs 17 residues. Per the germline V gene, CDR1 is DFQATT and CDR2 is SNEGSKA (reference sequence). With 7 bases clipped from V and 1 base from J, the junction kept 14 bases outside the gene matches. In DNA form, the CDR3 reads TGCAGTGTCGGCGCTAAACTAGCGGGTCTTGCCAAAAACATTCAGTACTTC. It codes for CSVGAKLAGLAKNIQYF.

V gene TRBV27 combines with J gene TRBJ1-5; D remains ambiguous. Germline V gene lookup returns CDR1 MNHEY and CDR2 SMNVEV (reference sequence). The CDR3 totals 14 residues. Deletions cut 5 bases from V and 2 bases from J, with 10 bases between. Here the CDR3 reads CASSPLQGNQPQHF. The CDR3 nucleotides read TGTGCCAGCAGTCCCCTCCAGGGCAATCAGCCCCAGCATTTT.

With respect to this clonotype: A read error may explain this, as a much larger clone is one base away. The J gene is TRBJ2-7, the V gene TRBV5-1; D unresolved. Between the trimmed V and J ends, which lost 5 bases and 4 bases, there was a span of 4 bases. Germline CDR1 SGHRS, CDR2 YFSETQ. CDR3 length equals 10 residues. As DNA, the CDR3 is TGCGCCAGCAGTAGATACGAGCAGTACTTC. This gives the protein CASSRYEQYF.